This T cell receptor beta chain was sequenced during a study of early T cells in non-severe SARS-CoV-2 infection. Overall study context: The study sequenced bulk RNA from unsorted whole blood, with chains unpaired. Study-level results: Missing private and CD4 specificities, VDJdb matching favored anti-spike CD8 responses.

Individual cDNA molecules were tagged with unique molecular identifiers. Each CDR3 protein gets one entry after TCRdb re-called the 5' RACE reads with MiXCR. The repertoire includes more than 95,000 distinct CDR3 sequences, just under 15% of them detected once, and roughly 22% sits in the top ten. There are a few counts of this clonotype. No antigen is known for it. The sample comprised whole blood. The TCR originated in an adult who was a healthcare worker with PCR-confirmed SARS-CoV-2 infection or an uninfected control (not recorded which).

CDR3 nucleotide sequence: TGCGCCAGCAGCCAAGATCCCAGGGGGCGAAACGAGCAGTACTTC. It yields the protein CASSQDPRGRNEQYF. The chain recombines TRBV4-1 with TRBJ2-7, with 8 bases aligning to TRBD1. CDR3 size: 15 residues. Trimming took 0 bases from V and 5 from J; bases not matched to a gene: 6. CDR1 MGHRA and CDR2 YSYEKL come from the germline V gene.